This T cell receptor beta chain was sequenced during a study of blood T cell repertoires in COVID-19. Sequencing used immunoSEQ multiplex PCR; TCRdb keeps in-frame clones, though not all of them. The table has around 98,000 clones, approximately 84% seen once. The germline CDR1 and CDR2 sequences are SGHNT and YENEEA. This CDR3 is 15 amino acids long. Trimming pared 2 bases from V and 4 bases from J, leaving 14 bases between. The sequenced material came from peripheral blood. The receptor comes from a woman aged 60-75 years with acute or convalescent COVID-19. The chain joins TRBV11-3 to TRBJ1-1, with D possibly matching TRBD1 (5 bases). CDR3 coding DNA: TGTGCCAGCAGCTTACCTCAGGGATTCTCCACTGAAGCTTTCTTT. It codes for CASSLPQGFSTEAFF.